This T cell receptor (beta chain) was retrieved from a study of CD8 T cells in Susac syndrome. With random hexamers, reverse transcription was performed on about 0.45 to 1 ug of RNA. One entry per CDR3 protein, called by TCRdb with MiXCR from the immunoSEQ multiplex PCR reads. The table includes tens of thousands of distinct CDR3 sequences, about 92% detected once. Germline lookup yields CDR1 KGHSH and CDR2 LQKENI. This CDR3 spans 13 amino acids. V was trimmed by 0 bases and J by 9 bases, leaving 9 bases between them. This clonotype was sampled from a human donor in good health. The V gene is TRBV18, the J gene TRBJ2-1, with D hard to call. Sequencing used CD8+ T cells from PBMCs. The CDR3 nucleotides are TGTGCCAGCTCACCACCGTATACGAGTGAGCAGTTCTTC. This encodes CASSPPYTSEQFF.